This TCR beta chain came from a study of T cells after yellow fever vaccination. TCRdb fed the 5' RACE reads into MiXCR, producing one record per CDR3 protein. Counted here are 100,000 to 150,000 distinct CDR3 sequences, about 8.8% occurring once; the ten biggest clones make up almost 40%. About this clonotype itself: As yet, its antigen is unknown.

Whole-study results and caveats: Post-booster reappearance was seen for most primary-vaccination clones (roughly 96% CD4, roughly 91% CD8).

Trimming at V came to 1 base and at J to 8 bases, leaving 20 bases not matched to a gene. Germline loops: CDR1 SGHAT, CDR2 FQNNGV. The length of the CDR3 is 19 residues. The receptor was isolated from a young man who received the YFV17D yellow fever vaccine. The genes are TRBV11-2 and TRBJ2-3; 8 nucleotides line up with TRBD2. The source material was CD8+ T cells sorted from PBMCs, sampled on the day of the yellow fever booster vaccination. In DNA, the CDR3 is TGTGCCAGCAGCTTAGGGCTAGGTGGCGGGGGGTTTCGGCGGGGTACGCAGTATTTT. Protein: CASSLGLGGGGFRRGTQYF.